This T cell receptor beta chain was captured in a study of cytomegalovirus exposure and HLA in healthy donors. Remarks on this clone: Antigen specificity is unknown.

The PCR employed 60 Vbeta primers together with 13 Jbeta primers. Repertoires were generated with immunoSEQ multiplex PCR, while TCRdb's copy carries only in-frame clones and drops some. The sample holds about 160,000 clones, 71% seen once. General observations from the study: Per a later analysis, HLA-associated TCR beta chains showed more clonal expansion than other, equally common TCR beta chains. Previous analysis showed most TCR beta V segments were productive about 90% or about 30% of the time. Cytomegalovirus-associated status was assigned to about 160 TCR beta chains.

The clonotype was recovered from a woman younger than 45 in good health and CMV-seronegative. Input material: PBMCs.

The CDR3 spells CSVDGLKQETQYF. The CDR3 DNA follows: TGCAGCGTCGATGGACTTAAGCAAGAGACCCAGTACTTC. V gene TRBV29-1 combines with J gene TRBJ2-5; perhaps TRBD2 as D (5 bases). Between the trimmed V and J ends, which lost 6 bases and 2 bases, there was a span of 13 bases. The CDR3 is 13 residues long. Per the germline V gene, CDR1 is SQVTM and CDR2 is ANQGSEA.